The next 20 T cell receptor beta chains were all read from a single sample in a study of blood T cell repertoires in COVID-19. Assay used: immunoSEQ multiplex PCR; TCRdb lists only in-frame clones, some missing. The sample holds 200,000 to 300,000 clones, around 84% seen once. Sequencing was carried out using peripheral blood. The receptors here all came from a man in his 60s with acute or convalescent COVID-19.

The chain links TRBV6-2 or TRBV6-3 to TRBJ2-1, with TRBD2 matching over 11 bases. V lost 1 base to trimming and J lost 0 bases; unmatched junction nucleotides: 8. The germline V gene encodes CDR1 MNHEY and CDR2 SVGEGT. This CDR3 contains 19 residues. CDR3 nucleotide sequence: TGTGCCAGCAGTTACTTAGCGGGGGGGGGCCAAAGCTCCTACAATGAGCAGTTCTTC. Translation gives CASSYLAGGGQSSYNEQFF.

J is TRBJ2-5 and V is TRBV7-2; D is ambiguous. The length of the CDR3 is 14 residues. Trimming pared 4 bases from V and 5 bases from J, leaving 14 bases between. Per the germline V gene, CDR1 is SGHTA and CDR2 is FQGNSA. Written as DNA, the CDR3 is TGTGCCAGCAGCTCTGACTGGATGAGGGAGACCCAGTACTTC. This sequence encodes CASSSDWMRETQYF.

This clone has a handful of counts. The chain carries TRBV18 and TRBJ1-4; 11 positions agree with TRBD1. CDR3 length: 15 residues. Germline lookup yields CDR1 KGHSH and CDR2 LQKENI. The ends lost 0 bases at V and 11 bases at J; junction bases unmatched: 5. DNA for the CDR3: TGTGCCAGCTCACCACCGGCGGGACAGGGGGTCAAACTGTTTTTT. Its protein product is CASSPPAGQGVKLFF.

The chain uses TRBV29-1 and TRBJ1-1; 7 nucleotides match TRBD1. This CDR3 spans 12 amino acids. Germline trimming cut 7 bases from V and 3 bases from J; bases unmatched to any gene: 5. The germline CDR1 and CDR2 sequences are SQVTM and ANQGSEA. CDR3 sequence: CSGETGYTEAFF. The CDR3 coding sequence is TGCAGCGGTGAGACAGGGTACACTGAAGCTTTCTTT.

The rearrangement links TRBV2 to TRBJ2-2; TRBD1 agrees at 7 bases. V was clipped by 7 bases and J by 4 bases; unmatched bases: 9. The CDR3 length is 15 residues. CDR1 is SNHLY, CDR2 FYNNEI, per germline. The CDR3 DNA follows: TGTGCCAGCACCCTTGACAGGGCGGGCACCGGGGAGCTGTTTTTT. Amino acids: CASTLDRAGTGELFF.

The sample holds a few counts of this clone. Sequence at one end of the junction differs from germline and may be a read error. The V call is TRBV7-9, the J call TRBJ1-1; D is perhaps TRBD1 (5 bases). The V gene's germline CDR1 is SEHNR and CDR2 FQNEAQ (reference sequence). The CDR3 loop spans 12 amino acids. In DNA form, the CDR3 reads TGTGCCAGCACCTTAGGCTTGGGGGGAGCTTTCTTT. Translating it yields CASTLGLGGAFF.

The CDR3 sequence is CASGMRPAGSNQPQHF. The CDR3 DNA reads as TGTGCCAGTGGGATGCGCCCGGCAGGGAGCAATCAGCCCCAGCATTTT. The V call is TRBV2, the J call TRBJ1-5; D may be TRBD1 (5 bases). Germline V gene sequence: CDR1 SNHLY, CDR2 FYNNEI. There are 16 residues in the CDR3. V gave up 9 bases and J gave up 1 base, with 19 bases separating them. Filled out from reference TRBV2 and TRBJ1-5, the complete variable domain reads EPEVTQTPSHQVTQMGQEVILRCVPISNHLYFYWYRQILGQKVEFLVSFYNNEISEKSEIFDDQFSVERPDGSNFTLKIRSTKLEDSAMYFCASGMRPAGSNQPQHFGDGTRLSIL.

On this clone itself: The sample carries other DNA sequences with the same CDR3. V gene TRBV3-1 (or the pseudogene TRBV3-2) combines with J gene TRBJ2-1; D gene ambiguous. The germline V gene encodes CDR1 LGHDT and CDR2 YNNKEL (reference sequence). V was clipped by 1 base and J by 0 bases, with 7 bases between them. The CDR3 contains 15 residues. CDR3 in amino acids: CASSQGRSSYNEQFF. The CDR3 bases are TGTGCCAGCAGCCAAGGGAGAAGCTCCTACAATGAGCAGTTCTTC.

The rearrangement uses TRBV4-1 and TRBJ1-1; D is uncertain. Germline CDR1 reads MGHRA; CDR2 reads YSYEKL. With 0 bases removed from V and 4 bases from J, the gap between germline ends came to 9 bases. The CDR3 runs to 14 residues. DNA of the CDR3: TGCGCCAGCAGCCAAGATAGAGGGAGCACTGAAGCTTTCTTT. It is translated as CASSQDRGSTEAFF.

The V and J genes are TRBV12-5 and TRBJ1-2; weak D call: TRBD1 (5 bases). The germline V and J ends were trimmed by 6 bases and 6 bases, with 17 bases remaining between them. The CDR3 spans 14 residues. Germline lookup yields CDR1 LGHNT and CDR2 FRNRAP. Here the CDR3 reads CASGAPTARNGYTF. CDR3 nucleotides: TGTGCTAGTGGGGCCCCGACAGCGAGGAATGGCTACACCTTC.

J is TRBJ1-1 and V is TRBV7-9; 8 bases are a match to TRBD1. Unmatched junction bases numbered 5, after V lost 5 bases and J lost 6 bases. CDR3 length: 13 amino acids. Germline CDR1 reads SEHNR; CDR2 reads FQNEAQ (reference sequence). The CDR3 reads CASSQQGVAEAFF. The CDR3 DNA sequence: TGTGCCAGCAGCCAACAGGGGGTAGCTGAAGCTTTCTTT.

V is TRBV5-6 and J is TRBJ2-7, with 9 bases lining up with TRBD1. Germline V gene lookup returns CDR1 SGHDT and CDR2 YYEEEE. With V trimmed by 6 bases and J by 2 bases, 6 bases remained unmatched. The CDR3 has 14 residues. The CDR3, as DNA: TGTGCCAGCAAATATGACAGGGGGGCCTACGAGCAGTACTTC. This encodes CASKYDRGAYEQYF.

This clone was counted only a few times. The V and J genes are TRBV9 and TRBJ2-1; the match to TRBD2 covers 15 bases. J was trimmed by 8 bases and V by 3 bases; bases with no gene match: 3. The CDR3 spans 15 residues. Germline CDR1 and CDR2: SGDLS and YYNGEE. CDR3 nucleotides: TGTGCCAGCAGCGGGACTAGCGGGAGGGCGGATGAGCAGTTCTTC. Protein sequence: CASSGTSGRADEQFF.

The chain employs TRBV6-6 and TRBJ2-7; weak D call: TRBD2 (6 bases). The V and J ends lost 7 bases and 2 bases respectively, with 6 bases between them. CDR3 size: 11 residues. Germline CDR1 and CDR2: MNHNY and SVGAGI (reference sequence). The CDR3 coding sequence is TGTGCCAGCACGGGGGCCTACGAGCAGTACTTC. It encodes CASTGAYEQYF.

CDR3 residues: CASSADQGSTDTQYF. CDR3 in DNA: TGTGCCAGCAGCGCCGACCAGGGGAGCACAGATACGCAGTATTTT. The rearrangement uses TRBV9 and TRBJ2-3; D may be TRBD1 (6 bases). Trimming took off 3 bases at V and 0 bases at J, with 11 bases between the two ends. Per germline, CDR1 SGDLS and CDR2 YYNGEE. The CDR3 has 15 amino acids.

The chain joins TRBV19 to TRBJ2-1, with 11 bases identical to TRBD2. V gave up 2 bases and J gave up 2 bases; unmatched junction bases: 2. Germline CDR1 LNHDA, CDR2 SQIVND (reference sequence). CDR3 size: 16 residues. The CDR3 DNA reads TGTGCCAGTAGTATATTAGCGGGGGGGCCCTACAATGAGCAGTTCTTC. The encoded protein is CASSILAGGPYNEQFF.

The chain links TRBV5-8 to TRBJ1-1; TRBD1 might be the D (6 bases). V was cut by 4 bases and J by 2 bases, with 18 bases left in between. Germline lookup yields CDR1 SGHTS and CDR2 YDEGEE. The CDR3 has 16 residues. CDR3 DNA sequence: TGTGCCAGCAGCGATACAGGGACCTTCCTCAACACTGAAGCTTTCTTT. Protein product: CASSDTGTFLNTEAFF.

The CDR3 DNA is TGTGCCAGCAGCTTTGACGGGAATGAAAAACTGTTTTTT. Encoded protein: CASSFDGNEKLFF. The chain combines TRBV5-5 with TRBJ1-4; D gene ambiguous. Looked up from germline, CDR1 is SGHKS and CDR2 is YYEKEE (reference sequence). Between the trimmed V and J ends, which lost 2 bases and 5 bases, there was a span of 7 bases. The CDR3 is made up of 13 amino acids.

This chain links TRBV7-2 with TRBJ2-7; D may be TRBD1 (6 bases). This CDR3 has 15 residues. Looked up from germline, CDR1 is SGHTA and CDR2 is FQGNSA. With 1 base removed from V and 4 bases from J, the gap between germline ends came to 14 bases. The CDR3 sequence: CASSLGTGQGYEQYF. CDR3 DNA sequence: TGTGCCAGCAGCTTAGGCACCGGGCAGGGGTACGAGCAGTACTTC. The entire variable domain, with the rest obtained from reference TRBV7-2 and TRBJ2-7, is as follows: GAGVSQSPSNKVTEKGKDVELRCDPISGHTALYWYRQSLGQGLEFLIYFQGNSAPDKSGLPSDRFSAERTGGSVSTLTIQRTQQEDSAVYLCASSLGTGQGYEQYFGPGTRLTVT.

The chain couples TRBV4-1 to TRBJ1-3; no definite D call. V was clipped by 1 base and J by 0 bases, with 7 bases between them. Germline V gene lookup returns CDR1 MGHRA and CDR2 YSYEKL. The length of the CDR3 is 15 residues. CDR3 sequence reads: CASSQVTDSGNTIYF. The CDR3 DNA sequence: TGCGCCAGCAGCCAAGTAACAGACTCTGGAAACACCATATATTTT.